This T cell receptor (beta chain) was recorded in a study of blood T cell repertoires in COVID-19. Sequencing used immunoSEQ multiplex PCR; TCRdb keeps in-frame clones, though not all of them. This table has tens of thousands of clones, just under 80% appearing once. CDR3 length equals 16 residues. The V segment lost 1 base and the J segment 5 bases; nucleotides outside the gene matches: 10. Per the germline V gene, CDR1 is SGDLS and CDR2 is YYNGEE. The chain carries TRBV9 and TRBJ2-3; the match to TRBD2 covers 7 bases. Sequenced material: peripheral blood. This TCR came from an elderly man with acute or convalescent COVID-19. CDR3 bases: TGTGCCAGCAGCGTATTAGATATAGGGAGGGGAGATACGCAGTATTTT. Encoded protein: CASSVLDIGRGDTQYF.